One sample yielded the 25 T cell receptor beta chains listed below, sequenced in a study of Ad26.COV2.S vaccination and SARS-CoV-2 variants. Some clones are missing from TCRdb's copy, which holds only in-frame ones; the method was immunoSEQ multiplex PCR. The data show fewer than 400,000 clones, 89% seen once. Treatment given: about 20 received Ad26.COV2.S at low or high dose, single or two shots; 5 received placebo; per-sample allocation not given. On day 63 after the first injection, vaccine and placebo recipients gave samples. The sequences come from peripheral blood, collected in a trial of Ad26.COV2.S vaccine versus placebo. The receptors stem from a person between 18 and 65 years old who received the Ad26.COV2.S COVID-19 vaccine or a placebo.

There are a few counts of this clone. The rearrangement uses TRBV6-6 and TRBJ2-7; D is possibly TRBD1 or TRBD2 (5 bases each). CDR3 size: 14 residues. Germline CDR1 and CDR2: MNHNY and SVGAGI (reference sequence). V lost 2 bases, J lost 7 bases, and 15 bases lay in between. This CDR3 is CASSYGGRAMEQYF. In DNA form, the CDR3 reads TGTGCCAGCAGTTACGGGGGAAGGGCTATGGAGCAGTACTTC.

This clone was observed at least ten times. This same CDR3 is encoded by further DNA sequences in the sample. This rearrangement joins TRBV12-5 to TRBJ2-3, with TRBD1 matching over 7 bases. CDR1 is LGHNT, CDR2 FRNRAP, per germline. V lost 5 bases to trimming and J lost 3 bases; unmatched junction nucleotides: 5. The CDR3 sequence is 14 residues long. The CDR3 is CASGPRTGTDTQYF. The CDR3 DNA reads TGTGCTAGTGGTCCAAGGACAGGTACAGATACGCAGTATTTT. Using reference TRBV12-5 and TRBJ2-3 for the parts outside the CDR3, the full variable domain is DARVTQTPRHKVTEMGQEVTMRCQPILGHNTVFWYRQTMMQGLELLAYFRNRAPLDDSGMPKDRFSAEMPDATLATLKIQPSEPRDSAVYFCASGPRTGTDTQYFGPGTRLTVL.

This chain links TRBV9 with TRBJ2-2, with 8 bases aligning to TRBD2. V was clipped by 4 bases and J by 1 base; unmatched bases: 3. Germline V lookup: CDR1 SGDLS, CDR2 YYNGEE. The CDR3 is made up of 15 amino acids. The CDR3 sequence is CASSFSGKNTGELFF. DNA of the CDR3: TGTGCCAGCAGCTTTAGCGGGAAGAACACCGGGGAGCTGTTTTTT.

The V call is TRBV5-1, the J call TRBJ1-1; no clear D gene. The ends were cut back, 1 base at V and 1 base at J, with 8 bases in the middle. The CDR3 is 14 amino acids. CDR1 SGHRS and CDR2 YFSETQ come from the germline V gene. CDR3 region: CASSLNSANTEAFF. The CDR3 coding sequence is TGCGCCAGCAGCTTGAACTCGGCGAACACTGAAGCTTTCTTT. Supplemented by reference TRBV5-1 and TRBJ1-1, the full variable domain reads KAGVTQTPRYLIKTRGQQVTLSCSPISGHRSVSWYQQTPGQGLQFLFEYFSETQRNKGNFPGRFSGRQFSNSRSEMNVSTLELGDSALYLCASSLNSANTEAFFGQGTRLTVV.

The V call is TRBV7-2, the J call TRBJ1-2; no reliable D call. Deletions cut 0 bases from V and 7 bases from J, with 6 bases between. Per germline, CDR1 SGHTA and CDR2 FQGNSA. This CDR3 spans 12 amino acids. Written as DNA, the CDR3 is TGTGCCAGCAGCTTAGCATGGGGTGGCTACACCTTC. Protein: CASSLAWGGYTF. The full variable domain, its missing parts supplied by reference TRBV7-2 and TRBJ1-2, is GAGVSQSPSNKVTEKGKDVELRCDPISGHTALYWYRQSLGQGLEFLIYFQGNSAPDKSGLPSDRFSAERTGGSVSTLTIQRTQQEDSAVYLCASSLAWGGYTFGSGTRLTVV.

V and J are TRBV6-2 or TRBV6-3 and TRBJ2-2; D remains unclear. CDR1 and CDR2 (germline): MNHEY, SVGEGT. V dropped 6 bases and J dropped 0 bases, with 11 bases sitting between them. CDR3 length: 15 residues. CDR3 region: CASSPLRPNTGELFF. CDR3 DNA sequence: TGTGCCAGCAGCCCACTACGACCGAACACCGGGGAGCTGTTTTTT.

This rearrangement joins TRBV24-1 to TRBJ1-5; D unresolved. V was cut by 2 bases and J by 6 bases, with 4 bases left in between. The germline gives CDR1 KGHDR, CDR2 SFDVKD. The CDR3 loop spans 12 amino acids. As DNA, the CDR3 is TGTGCCACCAGTGATTATGGTCAGCCCCAGCATTTT. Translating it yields CATSDYGQPQHF.

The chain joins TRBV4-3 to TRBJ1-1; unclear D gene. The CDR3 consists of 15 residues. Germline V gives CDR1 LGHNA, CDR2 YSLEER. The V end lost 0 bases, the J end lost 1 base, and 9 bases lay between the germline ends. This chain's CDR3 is CASSQDPTWNTEAFF. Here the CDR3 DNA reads TGCGCCAGCAGCCAAGATCCGACTTGGAACACTGAAGCTTTCTTT.

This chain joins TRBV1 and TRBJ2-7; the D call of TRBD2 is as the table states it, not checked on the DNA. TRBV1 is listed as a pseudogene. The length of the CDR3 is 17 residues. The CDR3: CTSSSPERQDLNYEQYF. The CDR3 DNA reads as TGCACCAGCAGCTCCCCCGAGAGGCAAGACTTAAACTACGAGCAGTACTTC.

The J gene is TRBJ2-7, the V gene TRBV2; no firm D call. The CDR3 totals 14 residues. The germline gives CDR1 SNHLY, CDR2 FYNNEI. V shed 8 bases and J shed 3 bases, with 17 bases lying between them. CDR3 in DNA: TGTGCCAGCTCCCGCACCCAAATAAACTACGAGCAGTACTTC. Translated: CASSRTQINYEQYF.

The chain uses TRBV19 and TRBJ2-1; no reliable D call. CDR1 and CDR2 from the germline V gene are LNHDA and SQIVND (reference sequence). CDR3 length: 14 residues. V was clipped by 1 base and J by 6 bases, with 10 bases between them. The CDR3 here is CASSIGPLANEQFF. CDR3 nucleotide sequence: TGTGCCAGTAGTATAGGTCCTTTAGCCAATGAGCAGTTCTTC. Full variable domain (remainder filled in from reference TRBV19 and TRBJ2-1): DGGITQSPKYLFRKEGQNVTLSCEQNLNHDAMYWYRQDPGQGLRLIYYSQIVNDFQKGDIAEGYSVSREKKESFPLTVTSAQKNPTAFYLCASSIGPLANEQFFGPGTRLTVL.

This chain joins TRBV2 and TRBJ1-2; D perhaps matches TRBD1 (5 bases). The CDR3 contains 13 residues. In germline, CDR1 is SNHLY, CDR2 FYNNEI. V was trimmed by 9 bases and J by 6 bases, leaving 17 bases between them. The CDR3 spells CARGDPGSNGYTF. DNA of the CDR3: TGTGCCAGGGGGGACCCAGGTTCGAATGGCTACACCTTC.

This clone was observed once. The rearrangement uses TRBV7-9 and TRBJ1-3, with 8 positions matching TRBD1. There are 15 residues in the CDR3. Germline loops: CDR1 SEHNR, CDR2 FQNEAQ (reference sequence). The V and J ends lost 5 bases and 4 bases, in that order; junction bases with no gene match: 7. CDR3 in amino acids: CASSTTGVRGNTIYF. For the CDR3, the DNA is TGTGCCAGCAGCACGACAGGGGTCCGCGGAAACACCATATATTTT. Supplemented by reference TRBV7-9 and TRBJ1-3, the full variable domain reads DTGVSQNPRHKITKRGQNVTFRCDPISEHNRLYWYRQTLGQGPEFLTYFQNEAQLEKSRLLSDRFSAERPKGSFSTLEIQRTEQGDSAMYLCASSTTGVRGNTIYFGEGSWLTVV.

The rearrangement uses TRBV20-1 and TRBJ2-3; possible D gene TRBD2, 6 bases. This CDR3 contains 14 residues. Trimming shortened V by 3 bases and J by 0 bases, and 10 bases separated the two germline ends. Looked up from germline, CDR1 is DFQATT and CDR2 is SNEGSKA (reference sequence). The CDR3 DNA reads TGCAGTGCTAGTAGTGCGGGAAGCACAGATACGCAGTATTTT. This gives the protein CSASSAGSTDTQYF.

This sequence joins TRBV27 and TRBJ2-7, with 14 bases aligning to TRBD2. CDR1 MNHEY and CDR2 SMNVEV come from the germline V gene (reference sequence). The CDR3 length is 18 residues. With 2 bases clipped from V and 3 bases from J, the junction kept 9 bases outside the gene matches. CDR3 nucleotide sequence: TGTGCCAGCAGTTTAAGATGGGGACTAGCGGGAGTATACTACGAGCAGTACTTC. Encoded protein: CASSLRWGLAGVYYEQYF.

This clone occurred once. The CDR3 region has the DNA TGTGCCACCAGTGATTTCAAGCGCGGGATCGACAATGAGCAGTTCTTC. Amino acids: CATSDFKRGIDNEQFF. The chain has TRBV24-1 and TRBJ2-1; D is possibly TRBD2 (6 bases). This CDR3 comprises 16 residues. The V gene's germline CDR1 is KGHDR and CDR2 SFDVKD. Trimming removed 1 base at V and 5 bases at J, with 14 bases between.

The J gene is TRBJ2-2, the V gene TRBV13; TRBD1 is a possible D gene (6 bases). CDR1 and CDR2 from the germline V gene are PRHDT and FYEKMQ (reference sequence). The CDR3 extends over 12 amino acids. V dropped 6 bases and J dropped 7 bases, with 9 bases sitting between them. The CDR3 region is CASRRQVGELFF. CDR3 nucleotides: TGTGCCAGCAGACGACAGGTCGGGGAGCTGTTTTTT.

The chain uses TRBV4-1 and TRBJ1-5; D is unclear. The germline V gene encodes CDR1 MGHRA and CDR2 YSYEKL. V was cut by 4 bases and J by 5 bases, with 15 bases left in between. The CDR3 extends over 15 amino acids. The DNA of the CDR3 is TGCGCCAGCAGCCCTTATGACTCAGGCTATCAGCCCCAGCATTTT. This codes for CASSPYDSGYQPQHF.

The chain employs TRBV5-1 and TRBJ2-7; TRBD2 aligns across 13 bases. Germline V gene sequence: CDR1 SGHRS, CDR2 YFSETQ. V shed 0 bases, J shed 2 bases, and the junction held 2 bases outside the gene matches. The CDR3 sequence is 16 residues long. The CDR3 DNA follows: TGCGCCAGCAGCTTGGAACTAGCGGGAGGGCCCTACGAGCAGTACTTC. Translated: CASSLELAGGPYEQYF.

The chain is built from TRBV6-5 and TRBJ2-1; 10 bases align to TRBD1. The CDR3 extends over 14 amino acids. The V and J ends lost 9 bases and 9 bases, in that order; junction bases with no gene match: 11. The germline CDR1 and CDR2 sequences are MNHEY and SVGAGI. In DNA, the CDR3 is TGTGCCAGTAACCGGGACAGGGGTATTTTTGAGCAGTTCTTC. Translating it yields CASNRDRGIFEQFF.

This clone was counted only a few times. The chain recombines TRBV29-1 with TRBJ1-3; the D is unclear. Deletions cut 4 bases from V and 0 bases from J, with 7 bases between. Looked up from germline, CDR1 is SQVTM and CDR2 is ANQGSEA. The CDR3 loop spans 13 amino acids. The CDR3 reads CSVGGGSGNTIYF. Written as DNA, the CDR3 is TGCAGCGTTGGCGGAGGCTCTGGAAACACCATATATTTT. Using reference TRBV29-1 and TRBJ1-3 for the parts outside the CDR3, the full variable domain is SAVISQKPSRDICQRGTSLTIQCQVDSQVTMMFWYRQQPGQSLTLIATANQGSEATYESGFVIDKFPISRPNLTFSTLTVSNMSPEDSSIYLCSVGGGSGNTIYFGEGSWLTVV.

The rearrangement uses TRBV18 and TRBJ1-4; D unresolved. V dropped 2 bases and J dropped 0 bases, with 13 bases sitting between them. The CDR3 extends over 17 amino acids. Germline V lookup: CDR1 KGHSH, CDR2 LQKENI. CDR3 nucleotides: TGTGCCAGCTCACCAGAGGTTGGAGGCGCAACTAATGAAAAACTGTTTTTT. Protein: CASSPEVGGATNEKLFF.

This CDR3 is CAIGGERSYGYTF. CDR3 sequence (DNA): TGTGCCATCGGGGGGGAAAGAAGCTATGGCTACACCTTC. J is TRBJ1-2 and V is TRBV11-2; possibly TRBD1 for D (5 bases). The germline V gene encodes CDR1 SGHAT and CDR2 FQNNGV. V lost 10 bases and J lost 4, with 16 bases in between. The CDR3 is made up of 13 amino acids.

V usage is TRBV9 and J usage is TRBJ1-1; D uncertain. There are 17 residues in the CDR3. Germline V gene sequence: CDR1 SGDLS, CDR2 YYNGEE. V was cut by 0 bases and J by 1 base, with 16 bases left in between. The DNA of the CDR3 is TGTGCCAGCAGCGTAGGAGGAGGGCCAGGTCGGAACACTGAAGCTTTCTTT. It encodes CASSVGGGPGRNTEAFF. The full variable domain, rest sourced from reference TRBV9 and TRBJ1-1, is DSGVTQTPKHLITATGQRVTLRCSPRSGDLSVYWYQQSLDQGLQFLIQYYNGEERAKGNILERFSAQQFPDLHSELNLSSLELGDSALYFCASSVGGGPGRNTEAFFGQGTRLTVV.

CDR3 DNA sequence: TGTGCCAGCAGTCCCCGGGGAGATAGCAATCAGCCCCAGCATTTT. Translated, it gives CASSPRGDSNQPQHF. The J gene is TRBJ1-5, the V gene TRBV27; no firm D call. The CDR3 totals 15 residues. Germline V lookup: CDR1 MNHEY, CDR2 SMNVEV (reference sequence). V lost 5 bases to trimming and J lost 0 bases, with 11 bases between them.